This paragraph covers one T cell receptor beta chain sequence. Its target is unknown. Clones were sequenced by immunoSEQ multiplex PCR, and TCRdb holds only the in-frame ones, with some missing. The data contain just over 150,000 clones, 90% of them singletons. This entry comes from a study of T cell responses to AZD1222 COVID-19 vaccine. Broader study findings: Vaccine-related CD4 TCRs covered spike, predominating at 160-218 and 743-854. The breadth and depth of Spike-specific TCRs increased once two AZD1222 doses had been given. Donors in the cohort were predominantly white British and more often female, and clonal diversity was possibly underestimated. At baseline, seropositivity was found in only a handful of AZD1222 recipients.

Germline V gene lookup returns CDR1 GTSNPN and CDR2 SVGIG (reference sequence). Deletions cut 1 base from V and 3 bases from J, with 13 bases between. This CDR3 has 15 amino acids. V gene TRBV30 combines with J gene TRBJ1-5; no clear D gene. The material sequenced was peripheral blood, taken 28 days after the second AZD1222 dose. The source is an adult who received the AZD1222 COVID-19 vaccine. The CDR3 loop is CAWSALAGTNQPQHF. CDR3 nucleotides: TGTGCCTGGAGTGCGTTGGCAGGTACCAATCAGCCCCAGCATTTT.